The following is a TCR beta chain sequence with its context. Its antigen specificity is not known. Base qualities were left out, and no much larger clone turns up one base away. This sample is part of a study of memory CD4+ T cells and cytomegalovirus serostatus (dated by TCRdb to the late 2010s). In the study overall: The cohort comprised some 35 healthy Belgian adults, 9 CMV seropositive and around 25 CMV seronegative. The study sequenced CD4+ memory TCRbeta repertoires of a Belgian cohort with known cytomegalovirus serostatus to replicate a published TCR-based CMV serostatus classifier.

The cysteine opens and the phenylalanine closes a CDR3 of 14 amino acids. Just CDR3 DNA is preserved here, 42 bases in frame from base 1. The junction carries 8 bases between V and J, which are trimmed by 5 bases and 0 bases respectively. CDR1 and CDR2, per the germline V gene (reference sequence), are LNHDA and SQIVND. Genomic DNA was extracted from sorted cells with the Quick-DNA Microprep Kit. Amplification of TCRbeta DNA was done with the immunoSEQ hsTCRbeta kit, following the protocol from the manufacturer. TCRbeta libraries were sequenced on an Illumina MiSeq instrument. As for the original processing: Following removal of out-of-frame sequences, 2.3 million or so distinct TCRbeta sequences were retained, with an average of around 70,000 per individual. Each individual was scored by the count of over 150 previously reported CMV-associated TCRbeta sequences and the total productive distinct TCRbeta count. A beta-binomial model was reimplemented in Python, and random forests from scikit-learn, run with default parameters, were trained on data from the US cohort. Classifier performance on the Belgian cohort was summarized as median AUC with percentile confidence intervals calculated over 10,000 bootstrap iterations. TCRdb carries this immuneACCESS record with in-frame sequences only. Its versions omit some clonotypes, under half of them owing to an unresolved V gene in the studies checked, with the rest unexplained. D and trimming were read from the DNA, whereas the V and J calls and clone size are those reported in that table. The sample yields 27,000 or so clones; about 80% were counted once. The biggest ten clones account for more than 0.55% of the sample.

A FACSAria II was used to sort memory CD4+ T cells, defined as single viable CD3+CD4+CD8-CD45RO+ cells. CMV serostatus was assessed using a Roche Elecsys assay, by which serum IgG against CMV pp150, pp28, p38 and p52 was detected. Once the samples were thawed, total CD4+ T cells were enriched through positive selection using CD4 magnetic microbeads. The samples came from a different study that was designed specifically to examine the CD4+ T cell memory repertoire. Peripheral blood mononuclear cells were isolated and cryopreserved following standard operating procedures; serum was stored at -80 °C. The staining used CD3-PerCP (BW264/56), CD4-APC (RPA-T4), CD45RO-PE (UCHT1) and CD8-Pacific Orange (3B5) antibodies, and Sytox blue was used to exclude non-viable cells. Findings and caveats that apply to the study as a whole: On the Belgian cohort, the classifier built on the original framework reached a median bootstrapped AUC of approximately 0.94, with a 95% CI of 0.76-1.00. The results were read as suggesting that the CMV-associated TCR signature is, for the most part, present in the CD4+ memory repertoire. For CMV serostatus prediction, a median bootstrapped AUC of about 0.96 was reached with the original framework, and a median bootstrapped AUC of 0.91 was reached with a US-trained random forest. Of more than 150 previously reported CMV-associated TCRbeta sequences, 67 appeared in the CD4+ memory repertoires, each in one to five individuals. Only CD4+CD45RO+ memory cells were sequenced, in contrast to the original study, which included naive and memory CD4+ and CD8+ populations.

Recombination linked TRBV19 to TRBJ1-3; the D gene cannot be resolved reliably. Sequencing input: memory CD4+ T cells from blood. This clonotype was obtained from an adult in good health and CMV-seronegative. The CDR3 sequence is CASSFSISGNTIYF. The sequence in DNA is TGTGCCAGTAGTTTCTCCATCTCTGGAAACACCATATATTTT.